The next 26 T cell receptor beta chains were all read from a single sample in a study of cytomegalovirus exposure and HLA in healthy donors listed by TCRdb under 2017. Receptor libraries were prepared by the immunoSEQ multiplex PCR assay. Here the immuneACCESS table is served through TCRdb, limited to in-frame sequences with V and J called. Missing clones are a known gap in these copies; in checked studies unresolved V genes cover under half, and the rest lacks a known reason. The sample has 150,000 to 200,000 clones on record, approximately 81% of them singletons. Jointly, the top ten make up approximately 10% of the sample. The specimen was PBMCs. Receptor source: a man aged 25-40 years in good health and CMV-seropositive.

The chain employs TRBV20-1 and TRBJ2-3; TRBD1 is a possible D gene (5 bases). This CDR3 region has 11 residues. Germline V gives CDR1 DFQATT, CDR2 SNEGSKA (reference sequence). In DNA, the CDR3 is TGCGGGGCACCTATCACAGATACGCAGTATTTT. It is translated as CGAPITDTQYF.

The chain has TRBV7-2 and TRBJ2-1; D is possibly TRBD2 (5 bases). V shed 6 bases and J shed 8 bases, with 14 bases lying between them. The CDR3 loop spans 13 amino acids. The germline gives CDR1 SGHTA, CDR2 FQGNSA. The CDR3 sequence is CASSRGVWDEQFF. The CDR3 DNA follows: TGTGCCAGCAGTCGGGGAGTTTGGGATGAGCAGTTCTTC.

The rearrangement joins TRBV5-1 to TRBJ1-2; D is perhaps TRBD1 (6 bases). The germline CDR1 and CDR2 sequences are SGHRS and YFSETQ. CDR3 length: 14 residues. V was pared by 1 base and J by 8 bases, with 15 bases between. This chain's CDR3 is CASSLTPGDGGYTF. As DNA, the CDR3 is TGCGCCAGCAGCTTGACGCCAGGGGACGGCGGCTACACCTTC.

Only a few counts were recorded for this clone. The V gene is TRBV5-6, the J gene TRBJ2-3; 14 bases map to TRBD2. J lost 2 bases, V lost 2 bases, and 4 bases had no gene match. CDR3 length: 17 amino acids. The germline gives CDR1 SGHDT, CDR2 YYEEEE. CDR3 coding DNA: TGTGCCAGCAGCTTTGAGACTAGCGGGGGGGACACAGATACGCAGTATTTT. Translated, it gives CASSFETSGGDTDTQYF.

The gene calls are TRBV28 and TRBJ2-7; 13 bases agree with TRBD2. The germline V gene has CDR1 MDHEN and CDR2 SYDVKM. CDR3 length: 20 residues. V dropped 1 base and J dropped 0; count of bases not matched to a gene: 12. The CDR3 loop reads CASSLFWLATSGRRSYEQYF. DNA for the CDR3: TGTGCCAGCAGTTTATTTTGGCTGGCGACTAGCGGGAGGCGCTCCTACGAGCAGTACTTC.

The J gene is TRBJ1-1, the V gene TRBV7-2; unclear D gene. The CDR3 totals 14 residues. Trimming took 2 bases from V and 5 from J, leaving 12 bases between them. Germline values: CDR1 SGHTA, CDR2 FQGNSA. The CDR3 DNA reads TGTGCCAGCAGCTTAAGACACCCTGGGACTGAAGCTTTCTTT. This gives the protein CASSLRHPGTEAFF. Full variable domain (outside the CDR3, taken from reference TRBV7-2 and TRBJ1-1): GAGVSQSPSNKVTEKGKDVELRCDPISGHTALYWYRQSLGQGLEFLIYFQGNSAPDKSGLPSDRFSAERTGGSVSTLTIQRTQQEDSAVYLCASSLRHPGTEAFFGQGTRLTVV.

This clone showed up just a few times. This rearrangement joins TRBV7-9 to TRBJ1-5, with TRBD1 matching 9 bases. CDR3 length: 16 amino acids. V lost 7 bases and J lost 7; bases outside the gene matches: 14. CDR1 and CDR2 from the germline V gene are SEHNR and FQNEAQ (reference sequence). CDR3 residues: CASTTAGRQGVQPQHF. The CDR3 DNA follows: TGTGCCAGCACCACGGCAGGGCGACAGGGGGTCCAGCCCCAGCATTTT.

The table lists this clone with a few counts. The chain couples TRBV7-3 to TRBJ2-3; TRBD2 matches at 13 bases. This CDR3 has 16 amino acids. From germline, CDR1 is SGHTA and CDR2 FQGTGA. V shed 5 bases, J shed 2 bases, and the junction held 4 bases outside the gene matches. CDR3 amino acids: CASSPGTSGATDTQYF. The CDR3 DNA reads TGTGCCAGCAGCCCTGGGACTAGCGGGGCCACAGATACGCAGTATTTT.

This clone was seen more than once but under ten times. The chain has TRBV18 and TRBJ2-1; D gene ambiguous. The ends were cut back, 3 bases at V and 4 bases at J, with 13 bases in the middle. CDR1 is KGHSH and CDR2 is LQKENI in the germline V gene. CDR3 size: 15 residues. CDR3 coding DNA: TGTGCCAGCTCACCTACTTCTACGGTATACAATGAGCAGTTCTTC. It codes for CASSPTSTVYNEQFF.

The chain combines TRBV2 with TRBJ1-1, with D possibly being TRBD1 (6 bases). The CDR3 runs 16 residues. Deletions cut 1 base from V and 3 bases from J, with 15 bases between. CDR1 is SNHLY and CDR2 is FYNNEI in the germline V gene. CDR3: CASSEVGRGGDTEAFF. The CDR3 DNA is TGTGCCAGCAGTGAAGTGGGCAGGGGAGGGGACACTGAAGCTTTCTTT.

This clone has a single count. The J gene is TRBJ2-1, the V gene TRBV4-1; the D gene is possibly TRBD2 (5 bases). Germline V lookup: CDR1 MGHRA, CDR2 YSYEKL. V was pared by 0 bases and J by 6 bases, with 9 bases between. This CDR3 region has 14 residues. The DNA of the CDR3 is TGCGCCAGCAGCCAAGAGCTTACTAGCAATGAGCAGTTCTTC. This sequence encodes CASSQELTSNEQFF.

The CDR3 sequence: CASSHIARVPPEAFF. In DNA, the CDR3 is TGTGCCAGCAGTCATATAGCCAGGGTCCCCCCTGAAGCTTTCTTT. The chain joins TRBV5-6 to TRBJ1-1; a possible D gene is TRBD1 (5 bases). Looked up from germline, CDR1 is SGHDT and CDR2 is YYEEEE. This CDR3 is 15 amino acids long. The ends were cut back, 5 bases at V and 6 bases at J, with 20 bases in the middle.

The chain has TRBV7-9 and TRBJ1-1; D gene ambiguous. Trimming pared 0 bases from V and 1 base from J, leaving 6 bases between. CDR1 is SEHNR, CDR2 FQNEAQ, per germline (reference sequence). The CDR3 is 14 residues long. CDR3 protein: CASSLAPKNTEAFF. Written as DNA, the CDR3 is TGTGCCAGCAGCTTAGCGCCTAAGAACACTGAAGCTTTCTTT.

This chain uses TRBV11-2 with TRBJ2-7; D not certain. The CDR3 spans 12 residues. CDR1 is SGHAT and CDR2 is FQNNGV in the germline V gene. Trimming pared 0 bases from V and 6 bases from J, leaving 6 bases between. The CDR3, as DNA: TGTGCCAGCAGCTTAGATCTCAGCGAGCAGTACTTC. Translating gives CASSLDLSEQYF.

This clone was counted a single time. This chain links TRBV7-8 with TRBJ2-5; 8 positions agree with TRBD2. CDR1 and CDR2 from the germline V gene are SGHVS and FQNEAQ. Trimming at V came to 2 bases and at J to 4 bases, leaving 9 bases not matched to a gene. The CDR3 contains 16 residues. The CDR3 protein is CASSLNSGSVGETQYF. As DNA, the CDR3 is TGTGCCAGCAGCTTAAACAGCGGGAGCGTCGGAGAGACCCAGTACTTC. Full variable domain (missing parts from reference TRBV7-8 and TRBJ2-5): GAGVSQSPRYKVAKRGQDVALRCDPISGHVSLFWYQQALGQGPEFLTYFQNEAQLDKSGLPSDRFFAERPEGSVSTLKIQRTQQEDSAVYLCASSLNSGSVGETQYFGPGTRLLVL.

A single count supports this clone. The gene calls are TRBV4-1 and TRBJ2-1; tentatively, D is TRBD2 (6 bases). V was trimmed by 0 bases and J by 12 bases, leaving 15 bases between them. The CDR3 length is 14 residues. CDR1 and CDR2 (germline): MGHRA, YSYEKL. CDR3 coding DNA: TGCGCCAGCAGCCAAGATTGGGCTAGCGTGTTGCAGTTCTTC. It specifies CASSQDWASVLQFF.

The rearrangement joins TRBV19 to TRBJ2-1; TRBD2 matches at 12 bases. The CDR3 covers 18 residues. Germline V gene sequence: CDR1 LNHDA, CDR2 SQIVND (reference sequence). The J segment lost 7 bases and the V segment lost 5 bases, leaving 15 bases of the junction unmatched. The CDR3 sequence: CASSFPGLAGGPRNEQFF. CDR3 nucleotide sequence: TGTGCCAGTAGTTTCCCGGGGCTAGCGGGAGGGCCAAGGAATGAGCAGTTCTTC.

This rearrangement joins TRBV4-3 to TRBJ2-1; D is possibly TRBD2 (7 bases). The CDR3 spans 16 residues. Trimming cost V 0 bases and J 8 bases, with 17 bases left between them. Germline CDR1 reads LGHNA; CDR2 reads YSLEER. The CDR3 protein is CASSQELGGAVYEQFF. The CDR3 bases are TGCGCCAGCAGCCAAGAGCTGGGGGGGGCCGTGTATGAGCAGTTCTTC.

The V gene is TRBV5-1, the J gene TRBJ1-2; tentative D call: TRBD1 (5 bases). V lost 0 bases to trimming and J lost 4 bases, with 16 bases between them. The germline V gene encodes CDR1 SGHRS and CDR2 YFSETQ. The CDR3 consists of 16 residues. Written as DNA, the CDR3 is TGCGCCAGCAGCTTGGGAGCAGGGCAGGTCTCCTATGGCTACACCTTC. Translated: CASSLGAGQVSYGYTF.

J is TRBJ2-7 and V is TRBV28, with D maybe TRBD2 (5 bases). The CDR3 is 15 amino acids. Germline lookup yields CDR1 MDHEN and CDR2 SYDVKM. V was trimmed by 2 bases and J by 0 bases, leaving 11 bases between them. The CDR3 spells CASSLLPGFSYEQYF. The CDR3 region has the DNA TGTGCCAGCAGTTTACTCCCGGGATTCTCCTACGAGCAGTACTTC.

The table lists this clone with a few counts. The J gene is TRBJ2-3, the V gene TRBV9; a weak D match, TRBD2 (5 bases). This CDR3 is 17 amino acids long. The germline V and J ends were trimmed by 2 bases and 0 bases, with 16 bases remaining between them. In germline, CDR1 is SGDLS, CDR2 YYNGEE. CDR3 coding DNA: TGTGCCAGCAGCGTCGACCATACCGGGATTAGCACAGATACGCAGTATTTT. Amino acids: CASSVDHTGISTDTQYF.

This sequence joins TRBV9 and TRBJ2-3; 7 nucleotides align to TRBD2. V shed 5 bases, J shed 9 bases, and the junction held 6 bases outside the gene matches. The germline gives CDR1 SGDLS, CDR2 YYNGEE. The CDR3 sequence is 12 residues long. CDR3 DNA: TGTGCCAGCAGTACTAGCGCCGGGACGCAGTATTTT. Translation gives CASSTSAGTQYF.

This chain connects TRBV9 to TRBJ2-1; 9 nucleotides agree with TRBD2. The ends lost 4 bases at V and 0 bases at J; junction bases unmatched: 8. The germline CDR1 and CDR2 sequences are SGDLS and YYNGEE. This CDR3 region has 17 residues. The DNA of the CDR3 is TGTGCCAGCAGCTTCCCCGTTAGCGGGAGCTCCTACAATGAGCAGTTCTTC. Translated: CASSFPVSGSSYNEQFF.

The chain has TRBV4-1 and TRBJ2-2; 9 nucleotides match TRBD2. Germline V gives CDR1 MGHRA, CDR2 YSYEKL. This CDR3 comprises 19 residues. V was clipped by 3 bases and J by 2 bases; unmatched bases: 13. CDR3 in amino acids: CASSHRNSRLAENTGELFF. The CDR3 DNA sequence: TGCGCCAGCAGCCATCGGAACTCCCGACTAGCGGAAAACACCGGGGAGCTGTTTTTT.

This clone was seen once. The chain links TRBV19 to TRBJ2-3, with D possibly being TRBD1 (6 bases). This CDR3 comprises 17 residues. Germline V gives CDR1 LNHDA, CDR2 SQIVND (reference sequence). V was clipped by 4 bases and J by 1 base, with 18 bases between them. The CDR3 DNA follows: TGTGCCAGTAGTACGCACCGGGACACCACTGGCACAGATACGCAGTATTTT. Translation gives CASSTHRDTTGTDTQYF.

The V call is TRBV28, the J call TRBJ1-5, with 8 bases lining up with TRBD1. CDR3 length: 14 amino acids. Germline trimming cut 7 bases from V and 5 bases from J; bases unmatched to any gene: 7. Looked up from germline, CDR1 is MDHEN and CDR2 is SYDVKM. The CDR3 nucleotides read TGTGCCAGCAACGTCGGACAGGGTTATCAGCCCCAGCATTTT. This gives the protein CASNVGQGYQPQHF. Using reference TRBV28 and TRBJ1-5 for the parts outside the CDR3, the full variable domain is DVKVTQSSRYLVKRTGEKVFLECVQDMDHENMFWYRQDPGLGLRLIYFSYDVKMKEKGDIPEGYSVSREKKERFSLILESASTNQTSMYLCASNVGQGYQPQHFGDGTRLSIL.